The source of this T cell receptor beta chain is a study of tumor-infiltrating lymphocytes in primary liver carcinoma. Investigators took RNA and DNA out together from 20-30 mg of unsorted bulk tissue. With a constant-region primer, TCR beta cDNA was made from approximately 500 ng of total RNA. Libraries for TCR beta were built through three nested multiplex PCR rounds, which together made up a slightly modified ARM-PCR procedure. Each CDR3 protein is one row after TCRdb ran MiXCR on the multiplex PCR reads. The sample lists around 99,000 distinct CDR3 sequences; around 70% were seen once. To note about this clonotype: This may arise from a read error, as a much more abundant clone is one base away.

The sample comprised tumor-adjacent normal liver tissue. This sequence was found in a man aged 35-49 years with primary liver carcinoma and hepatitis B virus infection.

This CDR3 reads CAGSYESGSVVNEQFF. CDR3 coding DNA: TGTGCCGGCAGTTACGAGAGCGGGAGCGTGGTAAATGAGCAGTTCTTC. The rearrangement joins TRBV6-5 to TRBJ2-1, with 8 bases matching TRBD2. From germline, CDR1 is MNHEY and CDR2 SVGAGI. The CDR3 extends over 16 amino acids.